The text below deals with one T cell receptor (beta chain). The antigen is undetermined. The data belong to a study of a mutant IDH1 vaccine in newly diagnosed glioma. The wider study: Initiation of the vaccine course occurred 4-6 weeks after radiotherapy alone, or alongside temozolomide cycles. Findings and limits, study-wide: It was over 85% of patients that developed vaccine-induced immune responses. Among top peripheral T cell clonotypes, changes seemed unrelated to pseudoprogression.

The CDR3 length is 16 residues. The germline V gene has CDR1 LNHDA and CDR2 SQIVND (reference sequence). V was shortened by 2 bases and J by 0 bases, with 13 bases between the two germline ends. Profiled with immunoSEQ multiplex PCR; TCRdb holds only in-frame clones, not every one. The sample records approximately 41,000 clones, 78% being singletons. The time point was: week 23, last vaccination. Every single dose of the vaccine, 300 ug of mutant IDH1 20-mer peptide, came with topical imiquimod. In every donor, the tumor was a new WHO grade 3 or 4 IDH1-mutant, ATRX-lost astrocytoma. This chain uses TRBV19 with TRBJ1-1; perhaps TRBD1 as D (6 bases). This clonotype was sampled from a woman aged 40 to 50 with glioma. Some clones in this sample may be carry-over from other donors' samples. The material was PBMCs, obtained from a glioma patient whose treatment included an IDH1 peptide vaccine. CDR3 region: CASSIKVGAMNTEAFF. DNA for the CDR3: TGTGCCAGTAGTATAAAGGTGGGGGCCATGAACACTGAAGCTTTCTTT. The full variable domain, completed using reference TRBV19 and TRBJ1-1, is DGGITQSPKYLFRKEGQNVTLSCEQNLNHDAMYWYRQDPGQGLRLIYYSQIVNDFQKGDIAEGYSVSREKKESFPLTVTSAQKNPTAFYLCASSIKVGAMNTEAFFGQGTRLTVV.